The source of this T cell receptor (beta chain) is a study of OX40 agonist ivuxolimab in advanced cancers. Across the study: Averaging about 60 years in age, with a range of about 20 to 90, the cohort was 82.7% male. Whole-study findings and limits: With doses of 0.1 to 3.0 mg/kg, CD4+ and CD8+ blood T cells had undergone clonal expansion by week 6. Determination of antigen specificity was not performed for the expanded peripheral T cells.

The CDR3 loop spans 14 amino acids. The trim removed 3 bases at V and 8 bases at J, leaving 7 bases unmatched. Looked up from germline, CDR1 is SGHRS and CDR2 is YFSETQ. Comment on this clone: The antigen remains undetermined.

Autoimmune disease history or systemic immunosuppression excluded patients. TCRdb keeps only in-frame clones here, not all; method: immunoSEQ multiplex PCR. The sample has tens of thousands of clones, 85% to 95% seen once. The clonotype originates from an adult with an advanced solid tumor such as melanoma, head and neck, liver or kidney cancer. This chain connects TRBV5-1 to TRBJ2-1; 8 nucleotides line up with TRBD1. The sample was CD4+ or CD8+ T cells sorted from blood, taken in a trial of the OX40 agonist ivuxolimab. The chain's CDR3 is CASSSMTGVDEQFF. CDR3 sequence (DNA): TGCGCCAGCAGCTCCATGACAGGGGTTGATGAGCAGTTCTTC. Full variable domain (missing parts from reference TRBV5-1 and TRBJ2-1): KAGVTQTPRYLIKTRGQQVTLSCSPISGHRSVSWYQQTPGQGLQFLFEYFSETQRNKGNFPGRFSGRQFSNSRSEMNVSTLELGDSALYLCASSSMTGVDEQFFGPGTRLTVL.